Listed below are T cell receptor beta chains from one sample, sequenced in a study of B cell selection in AIRE deficiency. Data came from immunoSEQ multiplex PCR; TCRdb stores just in-frame clones and leaves some out. Altogether tens of thousands of clones are present, nearly 98% being singletons, with the ten largest covering about 0.2%. Material: conventional CD4+ T cells sorted from PBMCs. The origin of the receptors is a human donor with AIRE deficiency. CDR3s include the opening cysteine and the closing phenylalanine or tryptophan. Each record gives: V gene, D gene, clone size, J gene, CDR3 DNA, CDR3 protein. The D gene is left open where the match is weak. The size entry is marked missing in some rows and otherwise reads once, few, many or a size class.

TRBV29-1	-	-	TRBJ2-3	TGCAGCGTTGTACAGGGGGGGAGCACAGATACGCAGTATTTT	CSVVQGGSTDTQYF
TRBV28	TRBD1	-	TRBJ1-1	TGTGTCAGCAGTACCCCGGGACAGGGTGTTGAAGCTTTCTTT	CVSSTPGQGVEAFF
TRBV4-3	-	-	TRBJ2-1	TGCGCCAGCAGCCAATCCCTTGGCGCGAGCTCCTACAATGAGCAGTTCTTC	CASSQSLGASSYNEQFF
TRBV27	TRBD1	-	TRBJ2-1	TGTGCCAGCACCCCCTGGACAGGGGGGTACCATGAGCAGTTCTTC	CASTPWTGGYHEQFF
TRBV4-3	-	-	TRBJ2-7	TGCGCCAGCAGCCAAGATCGTGGGGGACGAACCTACGAGCAGTACTTC	CASSQDRGGRTYEQYF
TRBV27	-	-	TRBJ1-4	TGTGCCAGCAAAATAGAGACTCGGGGTAATGAAAAACTGTTTTTT	CASKIETRGNEKLFF
TRBV6-6	-	-	TRBJ2-3	TGTGCCGGGGGTGGCGGGAGCACAGATACGCAGTATTTT	CAGGGGSTDTQYF
TRBV2	TRBD1	-	TRBJ1-4	TGTGCCAGCAGTCCGGGACAGGAGGAAAAACTGTTTTTT	CASSPGQEEKLFF
TRBV25-1	TRBD1	-	TRBJ1-6	TGTGCCAGCAAGCAGGGGGAAGGTTCACCCCTCCACTTT	CASKQGEGSPLHF
TRBV7-2	TRBD2	-	TRBJ2-7	TGTGCCAGCAGCTTACTAGCGGGAGGGCCAGGGGAGCAGTACTTC	CASSLLAGGPGEQYF
TRBV28	TRBD1	-	TRBJ1-2	TGTGCCAGCACCGAGGGCGGGACAGCGCCACTTGTCTATGGCTACACCTTC	CASTEGGTAPLVYGYTF
TRBV28	-	-	TRBJ2-1	TGTGCCAGCAGTTGGTGGAGGACGGGACGATCCTACAATGAGCAGTTCTTC	CASSWWRTGRSYNEQFF
TRBV7-9	TRBD1	once	TRBJ2-1	TGTGCCAGCAGCTTAGTAGCCGACAGGGGTATCTTC	CASSLVADRGIF
TRBV28	-	-	TRBJ2-7	TGTGCCAGCAGTTTGAGGCTAGCCGTCTACGAGCAGTACTTC	CASSLRLAVYEQYF
TRBV7-9	-	-	TRBJ1-1	TGTGCCAGCAGCCGTCCAGGGGAAAACACTGAAGCTTTCTTT	CASSRPGENTEAFF
TRBV28	-	-	TRBJ2-5	TGTGCCAGCAGTTTGTCAAGCGCGCTGGGAAAAGAGACTCAGTACTTC	CASSLSSALGKETQYF
TRBV19	-	once	TRBJ1-5	TGTGCCAGTAGTATCTTAGAACACGGGCAATACAATCAGCCCCAGCATTTT	CASSILEHGQYNQPQHF
TRBV7-7	-	-	TRBJ1-3	TGTGCCAGCAGCTTAGTAGAGGGTGGTACCATATATTTT	CASSLVEGGTIYF
TRBV27	TRBD2	-	TRBJ2-5	TGTGCCAGCAGTTCCCGGACTAGCGGGAGGGCCTGGCAAGAGACCCAGTACTTC	CASSSRTSGRAWQETQYF
TRBV10-3	TRBD1	-	TRBJ2-2	TGTGCCATCAGCGTCGGACAGGGGGTGAACACCGGGGAGCTGTTTTTT	CAISVGQGVNTGELFF
TRBV19	-	-	TRBJ1-3	TGTGCCAGTACCCCGAAGGGGCTAGGAAACACCATATATTTT	CASTPKGLGNTIYF
TRBV7-2	-	-	TRBJ2-1	TGTGCCAGCAGCATTTCCGGGCGATACAATGAGCAGTTCTTC	CASSISGRYNEQFF
TRBV5-1	-	-	TRBJ2-7	TGCGCCAGCAGGCTTGGTTCCTTTGGGGTAGTATACGAGCAGTACTTC	CASRLGSFGVVYEQYF
TRBV2	-	once	TRBJ2-1	TGTGCCAGCCGGCTTTACAATGAGCAGTTCTTC	CASRLYNEQFF
TRBV9	TRBD2	-	TRBJ2-1	TGTGCCAGCAGCCTCCTAGCGGGAAAGGGACACAATGAGCAGTTCTTC	CASSLLAGKGHNEQFF
TRBV7-9	TRBD2	-	TRBJ2-7	TGTGCCAGCAGCCCCCGGACTAGCGGAGTTTACGAGCAGTACTTC	CASSPRTSGVYEQYF
TRBV7-2	-	-	TRBJ2-7	TGTGCCAGCAGCTCGTCGGGATCAGGGTCCAAGCAGTACTTC	CASSSSGSGSKQYF
TRBV5-6	TRBD1	-	TRBJ2-5	TGTGCCAGCAGCCCTCCACAGGGGGCGGTTGGCCGAGAGACCCAGTACTTC	CASSPPQGAVGRETQYF
TRBV5-1	-	-	TRBJ2-7	TGCGCCAGCAGCTTGGGGGTGGGGAGCTACGAGCAGTACTTC	CASSLGVGSYEQYF
TRBV6-1	-	-	TRBJ1-4	TGTGCCAGCGACCGAAAACAGGGTCCTAATGAAAAACTGTTTTTT	CASDRKQGPNEKLFF
TRBV13	-	-	TRBJ2-3	TGTGCCAGCAGCTTAGGACGGGGCCCCGGCACAGATACGCAGTATTTT	CASSLGRGPGTDTQYF
TRBV5-4	-	-	TRBJ2-3	TGTGCCAGCAGCCCACTAGAATCAACGGGCGGTACGCAGTATTTT	CASSPLESTGGTQYF
TRBV5-3	-	-	TRBJ1-2	TGTGCCAGAAGCTTGGCGGAATCACAGAACTATGGCTACACCTTC	CARSLAESQNYGYTF
TRBV5-5	-	-	TRBJ2-7	TGTGCCAGCAGCGGGTCCGTTAGTTTAGGCGAGCAGTACTTC	CASSGSVSLGEQYF
TRBV29-1	-	-	TRBJ2-4	TGCACCGCTGGGGAGGTCAAAAACATTCAGTACTTC	CTAGEVKNIQYF
TRBV28	-	-	TRBJ1-3	TGTGCCAGCAGTGCTCTGAACGGTGGAAACACCATATATTTT	CASSALNGGNTIYF